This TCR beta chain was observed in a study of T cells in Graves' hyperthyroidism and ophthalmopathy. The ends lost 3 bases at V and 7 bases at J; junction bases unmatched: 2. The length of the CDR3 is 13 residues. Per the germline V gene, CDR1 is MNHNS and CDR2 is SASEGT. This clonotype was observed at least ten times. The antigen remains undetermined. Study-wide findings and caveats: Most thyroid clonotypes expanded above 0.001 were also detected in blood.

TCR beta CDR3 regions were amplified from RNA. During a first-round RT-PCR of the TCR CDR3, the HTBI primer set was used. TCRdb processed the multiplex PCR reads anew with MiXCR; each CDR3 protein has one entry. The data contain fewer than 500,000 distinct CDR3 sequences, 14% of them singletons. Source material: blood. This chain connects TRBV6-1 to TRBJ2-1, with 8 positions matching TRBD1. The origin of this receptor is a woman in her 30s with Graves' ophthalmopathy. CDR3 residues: CASSDYRGNEQFF. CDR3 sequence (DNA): TGTGCCAGCAGTGATTACAGGGGGAATGAGCAGTTCTTC.